This T cell receptor (beta chain) was identified in a study of T cells after yellow fever vaccination. V lost 5 bases, J lost 0 bases, and 11 bases lay in between. CDR3 size: 15 residues. Per germline, CDR1 SEHNR and CDR2 FQNEAQ (reference sequence). This clonotype was seen only a few times. TCRdb ran MiXCR on the 5' RACE reads and lists one entry per CDR3 protein. The table lists roughly 99,000 distinct CDR3 sequences, around 5.8% of them singletons, with about two fifths in the top ten. V usage is TRBV7-9 and J usage is TRBJ1-5, with D unresolved. This specimen was CD8+ T cells sorted from PBMCs, taken 10 days after the yellow fever booster vaccination. The sequence derives from a man between 18 and 35 years old who received the YFV17D yellow fever vaccine. This CDR3 reads CASSGDDYSNQPQHF. The DNA of the CDR3 is TGTGCCAGCAGCGGTGACGATTATAGCAATCAGCCCCAGCATTTT.